This is a list of T cell receptor beta chains from one sample in a study of blood T cell repertoires in COVID-19. The repertoire was sequenced with immunoSEQ multiplex PCR; TCRdb's copy has only in-frame clones and lacks some. The top ten clones hold under 3% of a sample with 200,000 to 250,000 clones, around four fifths of them seen once. The source material was peripheral blood. The receptors come from a woman between 65 and 79 years old with active or convalescent COVID-19. The CDR3 runs from the conserved cysteine through the conserved F or W. A D gene is named only where the DNA matches it firmly. Clone size appears in some rows only: once, few, many, or a class for an expanded clone.

d_gene	v_gene	abundance	j_gene	CDR3nt	CDR3aa
NA	TRBV5-1	NA	TRBJ1-4	TGCGCCAGCAGCTTGGTATCTCGGGGAAAACTGTTTTTT	CASSLVSRGKLFF
NA	TRBV3-1/TRBV3-2	NA	TRBJ2-2	TGTGCCAGCAGCCAAGAGGCCGGGACCGGGGAGCTGTTTTTT	CASSQEAGTGELFF
NA	TRBV12-3/TRBV12-4	NA	TRBJ1-2	TGTGCCAGCTGGGGGGGTGAGAAGGGACTCTGCACCTTC	CASWGGEKGLCTF
TRBD2	TRBV18	NA	TRBJ2-3	TGTGCCAGCTCACCACGACTAGCGGGGGGGAGTGATACGCAGTATTTT	CASSPRLAGGSDTQYF
TRBD1	TRBV10-3	NA	TRBJ1-5	TGTGCCATCGGTGTCGCCGCCGGGACAGACAATCAGCCCCAGCATTTT	CAIGVAAGTDNQPQHF
TRBD2	TRBV24-1	NA	TRBJ2-1	TGTGCCACCAGTGATACGACTAGCGGGAGCTCCTACAATGAGCAGTTCTTC	CATSDTTSGSSYNEQFF
TRBD1	TRBV18	NA	TRBJ1-5	TGTGCCAGCTCAGCCGACAGGGGGAATCAGCCCCAGCATTTT	CASSADRGNQPQHF
NA	TRBV7-8	NA	TRBJ1-2	TGTGCCAGCAGCGCTAATAACTATGGCTACACCTTC	CASSANNYGYTF
NA	TRBV6-5	NA	TRBJ2-5	TGTGCCAGCAGCCGGGGACATTTGCAAGAGACCCAGTACTTC	CASSRGHLQETQYF
NA	TRBV11-1	NA	TRBJ1-2	TGTGCCAGCAGCTTAAGAGGGACCGGGGGAGATGGCTACACCTTC	CASSLRGTGGDGYTF
NA	TRBV9	NA	TRBJ1-6	TGTGCCAGCAGCGTACGGGACACCTATAATTCACCCCTCCACTTT	CASSVRDTYNSPLHF
NA	TRBV4-3	NA	TRBJ1-6	TGCGCCAGCAGCCAAGGAGGGGGGGGTGGTGCGGCACAGAATTCACCCCTCCACTTT	CASSQGGGGGAAQNSPLHF
TRBD2	TRBV19	NA	TRBJ2-7	TGTGCCAGTAGGACAGCGGGAGGCCTACCCTACGAGCAGTACTTC	CASRTAGGLPYEQYF
TRBD1	TRBV5-1	NA	TRBJ2-1	TGCGCCAGCAGCTTGGAGGGGACAGGGGGCGCAAATGAGCAGTTCTTC	CASSLEGTGGANEQFF
TRBD2	TRBV12-5	NA	TRBJ2-5	TGTGCTAGTGGTTTGGGTATTAGCGGGGGGACACAAGAGACCCAGTACTTC	CASGLGISGGTQETQYF
NA	TRBV7-8	NA	TRBJ2-7	TGTGCCAGCAGCTTAGGGACAGCGAACCCCTACGAGCAGTACTTC	CASSLGTANPYEQYF
NA	TRBV7-2	NA	TRBJ2-6	TGTGCCAGCAGCTTATTAGCAGGGGCACCTGGGGCCAACGTCCTGACTTTC	CASSLLAGAPGANVLTF
NA	TRBV6-6	NA	TRBJ2-2	TGTGCCAGCAGTCGGACGGGGGGACAGAACACCGGGGAGCTGTTTTTT	CASSRTGGQNTGELFF
NA	TRBV11-2	NA	TRBJ1-6	TGTGCCAGCAGCCCTCAGGGGCTGGCCCTCCACTTT	CASSPQGLALHF
TRBD2	TRBV27	NA	TRBJ2-3	TGTGCCAGCAGCGGGGACTACTACCGCACAGATACGCAGTATTTT	CASSGDYYRTDTQYF
TRBD2	TRBV11-2	NA	TRBJ2-7	TGTGCCAGCAGCTTAACTAGCGACTACGAGCAGTACTTC	CASSLTSDYEQYF
TRBD1	TRBV25-1	NA	TRBJ1-4	TGTGCCAGCAGTGGGGACAGGGTGGCCAATGAAAAACTGTTTTTT	CASSGDRVANEKLFF
NA	TRBV29-1	once	TRBJ2-1	TGCAGCTCTCAGGTGGGCATTGACAATGAGCAGTTCTTC	CSSQVGIDNEQFF
NA	TRBV28	NA	TRBJ1-3	TGTGCCAGCAGTCGACTGAATGGAAACACCATATATTTT	CASSRLNGNTIYF
NA	TRBV4-1	NA	TRBJ2-1	TGCGCCAGCAGCCAAGACGGGGGACTTACCTCCTACAATGAGCAGTTCTTC	CASSQDGGLTSYNEQFF
TRBD2	TRBV2	NA	TRBJ2-1	TGTGCCAGCAGTATCGGACTAGCTGCGAACAATGAGCAGTTCTTC	CASSIGLAANNEQFF
NA	TRBV5-1	NA	TRBJ1-2	TGCGCCAGCAGCTCCAGACAGAGCTATGGCTACACCTTC	CASSSRQSYGYTF
TRBD1	TRBV6-2/TRBV6-3	NA	TRBJ1-6	TGTGCCAGCAGCGGACAGGGAGATTCACCCCTCCACTTT	CASSGQGDSPLHF
TRBD1	TRBV5-1	NA	TRBJ1-3	TGCGCCAGCAGCTTGGCCTCGGCAGGGGGCAGAAACACCATATATTTT	CASSLASAGGRNTIYF
NA	TRBV6-6	once	TRBJ2-1	TGTGCCAGCGCATCGCGGAAGAACAATGAGCAGTTCTTC	CASASRKNNEQFF
NA	TRBV5-1	NA	TRBJ2-3	TGCGCCAGCAGCTTGGTCAGGGGCGGGGGAGATACGCAGTATTTT	CASSLVRGGGDTQYF
NA	TRBV10-1	NA	TRBJ1-5	TGCGCCAGCCAAGGGGGGGCCGGGCAGCCCCAGCATTTT	CASQGGAGQPQHF
NA	TRBV19	NA	TRBJ1-1	TGTGCCAGTAGTATAGATCTATCTGAAGCTTTCTTT	CASSIDLSEAFF
NA	TRBV4-3	NA	TRBJ2-5	TGCGCCAGCAGCCAAGACTTTGCGTACCAAGAGACCCAGTACTTC	CASSQDFAYQETQYF
NA	TRBV10-3	NA	TRBJ1-4	TGTGCCATCAGTGAGTCGTCAGGGTGGAAAGCTAATGAAAAACTGTTTTTT	CAISESSGWKANEKLFF
TRBD1	TRBV7-6	NA	TRBJ1-4	TGTGCCAGCAGCTTAGGATCGACAGGGGGCGATGAAAAACTGTTTTTT	CASSLGSTGGDEKLFF
NA	TRBV6-6	NA	TRBJ1-3	TGTGCCAGCAGCGTTACAGGCTTACAAAGCATATTCTCTGCGGGAAACACCATATATTTT	CASSVTGLQSIFSAGNTIYF
NA	TRBV30	NA	TRBJ2-4	TGTGCCTGGAGTGTACGTAGCTCCCACCGGAACATTCAGTACTTC	CAWSVRSSHRNIQYF
TRBD1	TRBV9	once	TRBJ1-5	TGTGCCAGCAGCGGGGGACAGGGAAGGGAACCCCAGCATTTT	CASSGGQGREPQHF
NA	TRBV5-1	few	TRBJ1-1	TGCGCCAGCAGCTTGGTTAAGCCGCGGAGGACTGAAGCTTTCTTT	CASSLVKPRRTEAFF
NA	TRBV18	once	TRBJ1-3	TGTGCCAGCTCACCATCACGAGTAAACACCATATATTTT	CASSPSRVNTIYF
TRBD2	TRBV7-3	NA	TRBJ2-7	TGTGCCAGCAGCTTAACCGGACTAGCGGGGGGTACCTACGAGCAGTACTTC	CASSLTGLAGGTYEQYF
NA	TRBV6-5	NA	TRBJ1-2	TGTGCCAGCAGTTACCAATTAGGGGCAGCCCGCTATGGCTACACCTTC	CASSYQLGAARYGYTF
NA	TRBV11-2	NA	TRBJ2-1	TGTGCCAGCAGCCCCCAGGTCAATGAGCAGTTCTTC	CASSPQVNEQFF
NA	TRBV5-4	once	TRBJ1-1	TGTGCCAGCAGCTTGTGGGGCGGAGGGGGGGACACTGAAGCTTTCTTT	CASSLWGGGGDTEAFF
NA	TRBV6-5	NA	TRBJ1-2	TGTGCCAGCAGTTACAAGGGGTATGGCTACACCTTC	CASSYKGYGYTF
TRBD1	TRBV5-1	NA	TRBJ2-7	TGCGCCAGCAGCTCATCAGGGGGAGTGAACGAGCAGTACTTC	CASSSSGGVNEQYF
TRBD1	TRBV9	NA	TRBJ2-7	TGTGCCAGCAGCGTAGCCGGGGACAGCCCCTACGAGCAGTACTTC	CASSVAGDSPYEQYF
TRBD2	TRBV6-4	once	TRBJ2-3	TGTGCCAGCAGTGACAGCGGGGACCCCGGGGATACGCAGTATTTT	CASSDSGDPGDTQYF
NA	TRBV5-1	NA	TRBJ2-3	TGCGCCAGCAGCTTGGGTACTTATTACACAGATACGCAGTATTTT	CASSLGTYYTDTQYF
TRBD2	TRBV3-1/TRBV3-2	NA	TRBJ2-5	TGTGCCAGCAGCCCGCCGACTTCTAGCGGAAAGTACCAAGAGACCCAGTACTTC	CASSPPTSSGKYQETQYF
TRBD2	TRBV2	few	TRBJ2-5	TGTGCCAGCAGTGAACTAGCGGGAGCGGGGGATGAGACCCAGTACTTC	CASSELAGAGDETQYF